Shown below are 2 T cell receptor beta chains from a single sample sequenced in a study of blood T cell repertoires in COVID-19. The protocol was immunoSEQ multiplex PCR, while the TCRdb copy is restricted to in-frame clones and leaves out a portion. The table lists under 70,000 clones, about 93% of them singletons, with approximately 15% in the top ten. Sequencing was performed on peripheral blood. The source of these receptors is an older man with acute or convalescent COVID-19.

The chain is built from TRBV11-1 and TRBJ2-1; 11 bases are shared with TRBD2. Germline CDR1 SGHAT, CDR2 FQDESV (reference sequence). V lost 8 bases to trimming and J lost 7 bases; unmatched junction nucleotides: 10. The CDR3 length is 15 residues. The CDR3 nucleotides are TGTGCCAGCGGTCTTAGCGGGGGGGCCCAAAATGAGCAGTTCTTC. Encoded protein: CASGLSGGAQNEQFF.

By share, this clone counts as medium-sized. V and J are TRBV6-5 and TRBJ1-4; the D gene is possibly TRBD1 (6 bases). V dropped 6 bases and J dropped 5 bases, with 16 bases sitting between them. The CDR3 runs to 15 residues. In germline, CDR1 is MNHEY, CDR2 SVGAGI. The CDR3 bases are TGTGCCAGCAGGGACGGGGCAGGGGAAAATGAAAAACTGTTTTTT. Its translation: CASRDGAGENEKLFF.